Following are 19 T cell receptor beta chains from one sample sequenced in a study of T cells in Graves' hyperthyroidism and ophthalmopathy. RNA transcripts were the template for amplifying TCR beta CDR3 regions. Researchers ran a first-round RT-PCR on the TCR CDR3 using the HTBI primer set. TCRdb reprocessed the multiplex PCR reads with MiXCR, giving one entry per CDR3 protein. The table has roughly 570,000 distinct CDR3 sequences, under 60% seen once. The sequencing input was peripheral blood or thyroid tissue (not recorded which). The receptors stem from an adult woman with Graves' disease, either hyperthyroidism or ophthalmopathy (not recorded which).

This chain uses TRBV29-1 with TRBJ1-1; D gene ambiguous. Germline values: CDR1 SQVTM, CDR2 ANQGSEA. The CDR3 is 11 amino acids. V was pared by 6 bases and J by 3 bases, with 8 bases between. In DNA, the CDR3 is TGCAGCGTCCGAAGGGACACTGAAGCTTTCTTT. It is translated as CSVRRDTEAFF.

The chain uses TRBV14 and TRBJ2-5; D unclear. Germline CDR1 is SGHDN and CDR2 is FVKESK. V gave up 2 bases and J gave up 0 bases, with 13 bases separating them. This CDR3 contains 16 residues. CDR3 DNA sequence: TGTGCCAGCAGCCAATTAATCTGGAGTTACCAAGAGACCCAGTACTTC. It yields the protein CASSQLIWSYQETQYF.

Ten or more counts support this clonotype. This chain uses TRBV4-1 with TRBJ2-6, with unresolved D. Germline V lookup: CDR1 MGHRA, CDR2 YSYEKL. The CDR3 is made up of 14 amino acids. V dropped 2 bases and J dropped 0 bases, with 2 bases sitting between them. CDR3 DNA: TGCGCCAGCAGCCAAATCTCTGGGGCCAACGTCCTGACTTTC. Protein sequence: CASSQISGANVLTF.

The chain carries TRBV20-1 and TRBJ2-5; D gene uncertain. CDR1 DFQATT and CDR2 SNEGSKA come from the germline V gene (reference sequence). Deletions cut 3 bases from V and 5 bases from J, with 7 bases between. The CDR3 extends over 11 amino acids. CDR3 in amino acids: CSASSRETQYF. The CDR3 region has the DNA TGCAGTGCTAGTAGCAGGGAGACCCAGTACTTC.

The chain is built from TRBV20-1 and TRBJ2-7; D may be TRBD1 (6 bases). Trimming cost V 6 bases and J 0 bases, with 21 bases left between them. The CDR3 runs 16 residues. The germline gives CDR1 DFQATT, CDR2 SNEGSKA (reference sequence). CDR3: CSAFSSGTPVSYEQYF. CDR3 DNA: TGCAGTGCCTTCTCTTCCGGGACACCTGTCTCCTACGAGCAGTACTTC.

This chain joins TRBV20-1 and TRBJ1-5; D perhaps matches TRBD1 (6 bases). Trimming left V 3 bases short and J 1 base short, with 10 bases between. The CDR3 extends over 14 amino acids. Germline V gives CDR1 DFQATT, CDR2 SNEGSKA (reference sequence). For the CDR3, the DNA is TGCAGTGCTAGTCTCAGGGGCAGCAATCAGCCCCAGCATTTT. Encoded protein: CSASLRGSNQPQHF.

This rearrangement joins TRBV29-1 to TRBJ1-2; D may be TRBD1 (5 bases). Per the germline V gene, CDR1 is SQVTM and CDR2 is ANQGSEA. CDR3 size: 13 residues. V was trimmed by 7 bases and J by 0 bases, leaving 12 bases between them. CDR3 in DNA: TGCAGCGGACAGACACCTACTAACTATGGCTACACCTTC. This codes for CSGQTPTNYGYTF.

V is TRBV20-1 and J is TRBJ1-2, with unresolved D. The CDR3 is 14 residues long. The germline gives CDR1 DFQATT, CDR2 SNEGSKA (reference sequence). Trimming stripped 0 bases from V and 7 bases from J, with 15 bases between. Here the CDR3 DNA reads TGCAGTGCTAGAGATCTCGTTTCTATAAGTGGCTACACCTTC. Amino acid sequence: CSARDLVSISGYTF.

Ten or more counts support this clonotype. CDR3 in amino acids: CASSQSRNLGKGYTF. The CDR3 DNA reads as TGTGCCAGCAGCCAATCCAGGAACCTCGGCAAGGGCTACACCTTC. The chain recombines TRBV7-9 with TRBJ1-2; unclear D gene. CDR1 and CDR2 from the germline V gene are SEHNR and FQNEAQ (reference sequence). The CDR3 loop spans 15 amino acids. V dropped 5 bases and J dropped 8 bases, with 21 bases sitting between them.

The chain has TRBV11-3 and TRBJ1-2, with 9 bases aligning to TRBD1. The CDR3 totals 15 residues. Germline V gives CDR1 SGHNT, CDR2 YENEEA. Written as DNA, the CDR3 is TGTGCTAGAGGGCCCCAAAGGGACAGGGCTTTTGGCTACACCTTC. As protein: CARGPQRDRAFGYTF.

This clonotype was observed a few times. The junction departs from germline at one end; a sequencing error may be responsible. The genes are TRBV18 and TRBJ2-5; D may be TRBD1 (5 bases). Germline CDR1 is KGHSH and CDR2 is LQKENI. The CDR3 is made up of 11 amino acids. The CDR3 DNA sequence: TGTGCTAGCTCCAGGGTCGAGACCCAGTACTTC. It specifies CASSRVETQYF.

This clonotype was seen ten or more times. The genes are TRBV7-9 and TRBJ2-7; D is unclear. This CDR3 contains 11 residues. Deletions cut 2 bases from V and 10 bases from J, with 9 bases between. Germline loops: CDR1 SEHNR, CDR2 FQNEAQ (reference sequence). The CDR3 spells CASSLLGFQYF. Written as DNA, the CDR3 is TGTGCCAGCAGCTTACTCGGGTTTCAGTACTTC.

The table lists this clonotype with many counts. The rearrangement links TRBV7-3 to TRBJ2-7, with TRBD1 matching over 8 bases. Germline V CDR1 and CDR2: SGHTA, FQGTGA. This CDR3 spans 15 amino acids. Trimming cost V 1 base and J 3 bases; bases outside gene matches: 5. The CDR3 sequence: CASSLSGTGFYEQYF. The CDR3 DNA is TGTGCCAGCAGCTTAAGCGGGACAGGATTCTACGAGCAGTACTTC. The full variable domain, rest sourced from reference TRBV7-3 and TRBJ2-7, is GAGVSQTPSNKVTEKGKYVELRCDPISGHTALYWYRQSLGQGPEFLIYFQGTGAADDSGLPNDRFFAVRPEGSVSTLKIQRTERGDSAVYLCASSLSGTGFYEQYFGPGTRLTVT.

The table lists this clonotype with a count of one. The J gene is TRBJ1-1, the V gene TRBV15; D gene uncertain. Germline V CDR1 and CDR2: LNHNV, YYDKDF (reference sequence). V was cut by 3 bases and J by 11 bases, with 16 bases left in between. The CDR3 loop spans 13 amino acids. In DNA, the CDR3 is TGTGCCACCAGCAGTTATGCGGGAGCGTTGGCTTTCTTT. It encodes CATSSYAGALAFF.

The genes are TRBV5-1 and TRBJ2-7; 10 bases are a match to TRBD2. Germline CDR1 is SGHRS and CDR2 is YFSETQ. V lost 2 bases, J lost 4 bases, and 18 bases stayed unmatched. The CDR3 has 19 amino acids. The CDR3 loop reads CASSFEAGGLAGESYEQYF. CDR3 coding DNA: TGCGCCAGCAGCTTCGAAGCAGGGGGGCTAGCGGGAGAGAGTTACGAGCAGTACTTC.

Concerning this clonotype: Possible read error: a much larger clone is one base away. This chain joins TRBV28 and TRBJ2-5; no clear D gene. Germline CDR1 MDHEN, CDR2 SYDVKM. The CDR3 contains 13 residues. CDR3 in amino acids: CASSPYGQGTQYF. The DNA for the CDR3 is TGTGCCAGCAGTCCATATGGTCAAGGGACCCAGTACTTC.

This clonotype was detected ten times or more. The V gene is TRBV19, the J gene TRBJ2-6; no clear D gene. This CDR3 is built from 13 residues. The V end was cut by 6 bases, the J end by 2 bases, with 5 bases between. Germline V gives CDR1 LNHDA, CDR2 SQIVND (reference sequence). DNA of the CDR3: TGTGCCAGTAGAACACCTGGGGCCAACGTCCTGACTTTC. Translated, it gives CASRTPGANVLTF.

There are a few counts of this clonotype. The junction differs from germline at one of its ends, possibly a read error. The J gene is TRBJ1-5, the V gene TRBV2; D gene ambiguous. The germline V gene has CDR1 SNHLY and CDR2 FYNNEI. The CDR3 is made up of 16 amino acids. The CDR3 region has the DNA TGTGCCATCAGTGAGACACCCGGTCGTACCAATCAGCCCCAGCATTTT. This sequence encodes CAISETPGRTNQPQHF.

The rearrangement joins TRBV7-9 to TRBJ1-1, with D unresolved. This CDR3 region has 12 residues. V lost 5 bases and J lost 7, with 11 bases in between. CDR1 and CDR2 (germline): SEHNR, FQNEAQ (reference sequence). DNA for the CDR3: TGTGCCAGCAGCCCCTTTTATGGTGAAGCTTTCTTT. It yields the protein CASSPFYGEAFF.